Detailed here is one T cell receptor beta chain. J was trimmed by 11 bases and V by 6 bases; bases with no gene match: 6. The CDR3 contains 11 residues. The germline CDR1 and CDR2 sequences are MNHEY and SMNVEV (reference sequence). Original methodology: Amplification with reference gene primers provided the estimates of nucleated cell counts. Using immunoSEQ multiplex PCR, the repertoire was profiled, and TCRdb retains in-frame clones only, with some absent. For V, J and clone size, that table is used; D and trimming come from the DNA. The sample includes some 71,000 clones, roughly 90% of them seen just once. This record comes from a study of blood T cell repertoires in COVID-19.

This TCR was sampled from a man over 45 with acute or convalescent COVID-19. The sequenced sample was peripheral blood. The chain has TRBV27 and TRBJ1-1, with 7 bases that match TRBD1. This chain's CDR3 is CASRGTGVAFF. Here the CDR3 DNA reads TGTGCCAGCAGGGGTACAGGGGTCGCTTTCTTT.